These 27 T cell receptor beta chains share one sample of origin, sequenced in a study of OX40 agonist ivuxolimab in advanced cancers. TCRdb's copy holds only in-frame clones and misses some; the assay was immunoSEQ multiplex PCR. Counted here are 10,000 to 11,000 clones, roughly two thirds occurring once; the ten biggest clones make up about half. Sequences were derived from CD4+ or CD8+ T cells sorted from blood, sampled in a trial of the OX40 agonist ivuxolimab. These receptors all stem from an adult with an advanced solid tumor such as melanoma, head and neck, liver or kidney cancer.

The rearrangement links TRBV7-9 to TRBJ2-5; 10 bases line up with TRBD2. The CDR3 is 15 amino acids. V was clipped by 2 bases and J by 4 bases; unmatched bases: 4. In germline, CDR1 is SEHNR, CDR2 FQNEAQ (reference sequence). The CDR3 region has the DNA TGTGCCAGCAGCTTACTAGCGGGAGTCGGAGAGACCCAGTACTTC. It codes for CASSLLAGVGETQYF.

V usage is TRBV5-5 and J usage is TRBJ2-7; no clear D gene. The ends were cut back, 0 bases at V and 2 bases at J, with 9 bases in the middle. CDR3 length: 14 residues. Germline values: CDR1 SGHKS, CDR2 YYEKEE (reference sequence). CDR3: CASSLGPEPYEQYF. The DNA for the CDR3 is TGTGCCAGCAGCTTGGGTCCCGAGCCCTACGAGCAGTACTTC. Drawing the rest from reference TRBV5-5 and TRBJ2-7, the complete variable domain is DAGVTQSPTHLIKTRGQQVTLRCSPISGHKSVSWYQQVLGQGPQFIFQYYEKEERGRGNFPDRFSARQFPNYSSELNVNALLLGDSALYLCASSLGPEPYEQYFGPGTRLTVT.

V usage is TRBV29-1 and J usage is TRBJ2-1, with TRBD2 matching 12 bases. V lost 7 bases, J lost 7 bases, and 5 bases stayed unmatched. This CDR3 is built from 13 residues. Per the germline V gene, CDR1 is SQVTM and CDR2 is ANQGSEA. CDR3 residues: CSAPTSGSNEQFF. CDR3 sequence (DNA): TGCAGCGCTCCGACTAGCGGGAGTAATGAGCAGTTCTTC.

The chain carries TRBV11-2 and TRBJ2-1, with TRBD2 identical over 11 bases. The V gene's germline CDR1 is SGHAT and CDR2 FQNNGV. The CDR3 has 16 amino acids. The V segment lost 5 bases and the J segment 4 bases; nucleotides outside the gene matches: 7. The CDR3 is CASSILGTSGYNEQFF. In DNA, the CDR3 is TGTGCCAGCAGCATTCTCGGGACTAGCGGTTACAATGAGCAGTTCTTC.

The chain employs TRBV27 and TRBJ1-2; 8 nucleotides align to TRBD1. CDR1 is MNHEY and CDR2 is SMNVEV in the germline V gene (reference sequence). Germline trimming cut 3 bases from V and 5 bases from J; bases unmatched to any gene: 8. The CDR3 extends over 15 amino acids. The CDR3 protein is CASSFSDRVSYGYTF. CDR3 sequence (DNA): TGTGCCAGCAGTTTCTCGGACAGGGTTAGTTATGGCTACACCTTC.

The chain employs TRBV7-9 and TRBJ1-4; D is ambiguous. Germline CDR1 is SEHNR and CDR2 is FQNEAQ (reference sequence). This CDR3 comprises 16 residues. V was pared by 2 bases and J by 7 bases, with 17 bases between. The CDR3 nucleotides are TGTGCCAGCAGCTTATGGTTACGGGCGGACGGTGAAAAACTGTTTTTT. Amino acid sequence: CASSLWLRADGEKLFF. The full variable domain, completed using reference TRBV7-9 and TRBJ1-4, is DTGVSQNPRHKITKRGQNVTFRCDPISEHNRLYWYRQTLGQGPEFLTYFQNEAQLEKSRLLSDRFSAERPKGSFSTLEIQRTEQGDSAMYLCASSLWLRADGEKLFFGSGTQLSVL.

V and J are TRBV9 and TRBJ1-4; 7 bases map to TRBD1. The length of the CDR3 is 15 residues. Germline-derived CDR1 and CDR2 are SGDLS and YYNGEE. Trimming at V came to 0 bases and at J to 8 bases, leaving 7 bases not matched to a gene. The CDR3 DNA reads TGTGCCAGCAGCGTAGAGGCAGGGGGAGGAGAAAAACTGTTTTTT. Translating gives CASSVEAGGGEKLFF.

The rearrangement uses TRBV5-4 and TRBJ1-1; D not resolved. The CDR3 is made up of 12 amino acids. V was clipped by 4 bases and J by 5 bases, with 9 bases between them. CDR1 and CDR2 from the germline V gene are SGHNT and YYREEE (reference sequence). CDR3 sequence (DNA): TGTGCCAGCAGCAACTTGGGGACTGAAGCTTTCTTT. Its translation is CASSNLGTEAFF. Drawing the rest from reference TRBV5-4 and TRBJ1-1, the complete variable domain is ETGVTQSPTHLIKTRGQQVTLRCSSQSGHNTVSWYQQALGQGPQFIFQYYREEENGRGNFPPRFSGLQFPNYSSELNVNALELDDSALYLCASSNLGTEAFFGQGTRLTVV.

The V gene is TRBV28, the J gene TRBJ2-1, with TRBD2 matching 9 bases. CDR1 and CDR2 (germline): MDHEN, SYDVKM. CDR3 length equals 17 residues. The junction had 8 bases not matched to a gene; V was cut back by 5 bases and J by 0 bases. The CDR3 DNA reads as TGTGCCAGCAGTCCCCTTCTAGCGGGGAGCTCCTACAATGAGCAGTTCTTC. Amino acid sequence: CASSPLLAGSSYNEQFF.

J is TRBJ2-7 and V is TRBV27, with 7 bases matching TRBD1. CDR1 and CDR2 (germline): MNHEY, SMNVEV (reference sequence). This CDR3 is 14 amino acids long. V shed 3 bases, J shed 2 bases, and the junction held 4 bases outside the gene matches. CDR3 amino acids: CASSLRQGAYEQYF. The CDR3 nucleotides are TGTGCCAGCAGTTTGAGGCAGGGGGCCTACGAGCAGTACTTC.

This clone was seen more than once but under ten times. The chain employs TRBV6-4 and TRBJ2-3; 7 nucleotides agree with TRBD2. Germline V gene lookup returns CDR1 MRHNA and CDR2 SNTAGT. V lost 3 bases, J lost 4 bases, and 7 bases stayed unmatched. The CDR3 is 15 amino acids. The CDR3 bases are TGTGCCAGCAGTGAGTTGGCGGGAGCGGCAGATACGCAGTATTTT. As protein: CASSELAGAADTQYF.

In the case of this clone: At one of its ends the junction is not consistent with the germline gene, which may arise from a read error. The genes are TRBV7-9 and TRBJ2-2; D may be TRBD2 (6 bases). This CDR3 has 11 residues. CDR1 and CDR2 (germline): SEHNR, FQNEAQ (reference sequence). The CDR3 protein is CGGVNTGELFF. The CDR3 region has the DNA TGCGGGGGAGTGAACACCGGGGAGCTGTTTTTT.

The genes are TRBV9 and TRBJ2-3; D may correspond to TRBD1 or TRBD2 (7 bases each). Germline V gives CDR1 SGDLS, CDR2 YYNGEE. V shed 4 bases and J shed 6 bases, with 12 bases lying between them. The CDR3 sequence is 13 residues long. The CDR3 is CASSTQGGDTQYF. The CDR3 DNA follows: TGTGCCAGCAGCACCCAGGGGGGGGATACGCAGTATTTT.

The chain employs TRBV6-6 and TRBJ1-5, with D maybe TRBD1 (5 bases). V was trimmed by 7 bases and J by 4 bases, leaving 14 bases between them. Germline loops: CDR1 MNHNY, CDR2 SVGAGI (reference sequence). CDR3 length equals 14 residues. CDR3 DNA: TGTGCCAGCACGGAGGTGGGGGTGAATCAGCCCCAGCATTTT. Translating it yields CASTEVGVNQPQHF.

CDR3 sequence (DNA): TGTGCCAGCAGTTTTAGCGGGAGGGGGGATACGCAGTATTTT. Protein sequence: CASSFSGRGDTQYF. This chain connects TRBV28 to TRBJ2-3, with 11 bases fitting TRBD2. This CDR3 is built from 14 residues. Germline CDR1 MDHEN, CDR2 SYDVKM. V dropped 3 bases and J dropped 6; count of bases not matched to a gene: 2.

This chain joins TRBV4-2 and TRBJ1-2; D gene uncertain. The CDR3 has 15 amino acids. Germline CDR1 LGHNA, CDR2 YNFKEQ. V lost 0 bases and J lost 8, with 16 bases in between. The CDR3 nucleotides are TGTGCCAGCAGCCAAGAGAGGACGGTGCTCTTAGGCTACACCTTC. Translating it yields CASSQERTVLLGYTF.

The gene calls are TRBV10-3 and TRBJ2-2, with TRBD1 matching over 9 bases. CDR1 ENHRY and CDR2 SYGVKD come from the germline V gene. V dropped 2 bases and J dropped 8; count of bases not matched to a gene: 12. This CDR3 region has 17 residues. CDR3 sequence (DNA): TGTGCCATCAGTGAGGAGTCAACCGGACAGGGGAGGGGGGAGCTGTTTTTT. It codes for CAISEESTGQGRGELFF.

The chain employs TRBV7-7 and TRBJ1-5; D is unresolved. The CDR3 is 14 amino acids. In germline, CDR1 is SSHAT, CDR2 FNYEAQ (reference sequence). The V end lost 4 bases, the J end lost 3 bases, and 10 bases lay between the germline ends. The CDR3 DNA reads TGTGCCAGCAGCTCAACAGCTAACAATCAGCCCCAGCATTTT. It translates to CASSSTANNQPQHF.

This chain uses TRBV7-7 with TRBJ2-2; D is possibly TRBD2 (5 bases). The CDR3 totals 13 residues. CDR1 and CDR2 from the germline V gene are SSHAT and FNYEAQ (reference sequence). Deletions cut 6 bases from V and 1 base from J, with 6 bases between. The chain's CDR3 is CASRLGNTGELFF. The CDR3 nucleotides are TGTGCCAGCAGACTAGGGAACACCGGGGAGCTGTTTTTT.

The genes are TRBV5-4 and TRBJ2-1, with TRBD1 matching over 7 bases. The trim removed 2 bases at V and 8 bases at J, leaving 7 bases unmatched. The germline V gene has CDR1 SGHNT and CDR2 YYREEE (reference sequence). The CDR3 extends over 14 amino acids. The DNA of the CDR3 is TGTGCCAGCAGCTTAAACAGGGGTTGGGATGAGCAGTTCTTC. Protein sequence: CASSLNRGWDEQFF.

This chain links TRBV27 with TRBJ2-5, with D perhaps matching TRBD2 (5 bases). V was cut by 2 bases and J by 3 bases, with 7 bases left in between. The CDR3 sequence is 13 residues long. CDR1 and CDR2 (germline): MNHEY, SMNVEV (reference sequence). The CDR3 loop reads CASSLDGEETQYF. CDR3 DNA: TGTGCCAGCAGTTTAGACGGGGAAGAGACCCAGTACTTC.

CDR3 residues: CASSPGPLNNEQFF. The CDR3 coding sequence is TGTGCCAGCAGCCCTGGCCCCCTCAACAATGAGCAGTTCTTC. V usage is TRBV5-5 and J usage is TRBJ2-1; D call uncertain. This CDR3 is built from 14 residues. V was clipped by 4 bases and J by 5 bases, with 13 bases between them. The germline gives CDR1 SGHKS, CDR2 YYEKEE (reference sequence).

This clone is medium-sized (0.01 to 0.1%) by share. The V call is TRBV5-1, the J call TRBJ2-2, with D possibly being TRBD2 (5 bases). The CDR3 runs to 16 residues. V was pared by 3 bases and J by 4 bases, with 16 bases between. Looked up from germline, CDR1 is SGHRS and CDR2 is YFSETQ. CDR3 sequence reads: CASSSPEGVSTGELFF. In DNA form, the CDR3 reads TGCGCCAGCAGCTCTCCAGAGGGCGTGAGCACCGGGGAGCTGTTTTTT.

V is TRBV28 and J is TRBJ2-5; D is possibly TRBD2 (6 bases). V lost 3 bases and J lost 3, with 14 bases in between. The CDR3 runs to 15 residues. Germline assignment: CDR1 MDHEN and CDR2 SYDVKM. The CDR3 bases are TGTGCCAGCAGTTTCCAACGGCGGGAAAAAGAGACCCAGTACTTC. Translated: CASSFQRREKETQYF.

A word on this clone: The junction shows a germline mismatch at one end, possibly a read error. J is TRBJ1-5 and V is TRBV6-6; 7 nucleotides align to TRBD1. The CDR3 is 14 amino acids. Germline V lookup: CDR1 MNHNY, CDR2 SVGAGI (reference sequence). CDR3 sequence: CAISEATGNQPQHF. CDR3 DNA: TGTGCCATCAGTGAGGCGACAGGGAATCAGCCCCAGCATTTT.

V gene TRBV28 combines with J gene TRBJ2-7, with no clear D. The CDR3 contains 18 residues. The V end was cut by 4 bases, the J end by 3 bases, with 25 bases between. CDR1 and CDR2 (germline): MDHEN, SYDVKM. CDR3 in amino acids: CASSSPGRGVHSLYEQYF. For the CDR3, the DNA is TGTGCCAGCAGTTCACCAGGACGTGGGGTCCATTCTCTCTACGAGCAGTACTTC. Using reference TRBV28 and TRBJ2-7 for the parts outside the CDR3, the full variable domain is DVKVTQSSRYLVKRTGEKVFLECVQDMDHENMFWYRQDPGLGLRLIYFSYDVKMKEKGDIPEGYSVSREKKERFSLILESASTNQTSMYLCASSSPGRGVHSLYEQYFGPGTRLTVT.

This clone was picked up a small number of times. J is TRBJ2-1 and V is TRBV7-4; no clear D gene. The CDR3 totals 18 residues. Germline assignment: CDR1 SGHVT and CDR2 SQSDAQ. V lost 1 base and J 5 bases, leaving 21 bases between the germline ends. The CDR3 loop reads CASSLDRGVGSAHNEQFF. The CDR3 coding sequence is TGTGCCAGCAGCTTAGACCGCGGAGTCGGGTCCGCCCACAATGAGCAGTTCTTC.